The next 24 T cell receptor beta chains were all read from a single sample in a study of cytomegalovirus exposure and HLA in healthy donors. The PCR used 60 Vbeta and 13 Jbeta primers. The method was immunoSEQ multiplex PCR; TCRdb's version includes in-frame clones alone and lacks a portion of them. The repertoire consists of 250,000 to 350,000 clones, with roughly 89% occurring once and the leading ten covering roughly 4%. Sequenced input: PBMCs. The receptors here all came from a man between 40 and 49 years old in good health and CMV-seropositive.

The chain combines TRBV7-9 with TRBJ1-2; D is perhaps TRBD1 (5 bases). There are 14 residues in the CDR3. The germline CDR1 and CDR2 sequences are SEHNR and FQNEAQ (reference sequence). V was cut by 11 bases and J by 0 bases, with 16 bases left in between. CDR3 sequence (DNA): TGTGCCGGAGCCGACGGACAATCTAACTATGGCTACACCTTC. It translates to CAGADGQSNYGYTF.

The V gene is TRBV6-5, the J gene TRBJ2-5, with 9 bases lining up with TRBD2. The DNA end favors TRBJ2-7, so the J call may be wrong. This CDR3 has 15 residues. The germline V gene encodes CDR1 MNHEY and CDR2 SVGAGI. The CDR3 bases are TGTGCCAGCAGTTACGGGTCTAGCGGGGCCTACGAGCAGTACTTC. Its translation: CASSYGSSGAYEQYF.

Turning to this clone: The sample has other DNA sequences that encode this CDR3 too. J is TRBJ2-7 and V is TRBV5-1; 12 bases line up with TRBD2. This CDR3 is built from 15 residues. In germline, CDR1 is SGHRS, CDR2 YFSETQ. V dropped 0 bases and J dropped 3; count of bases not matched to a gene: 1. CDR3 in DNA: TGCGCCAGCAGCTTGGGACTAGCGGGAGACTACGAGCAGTACTTC. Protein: CASSLGLAGDYEQYF.

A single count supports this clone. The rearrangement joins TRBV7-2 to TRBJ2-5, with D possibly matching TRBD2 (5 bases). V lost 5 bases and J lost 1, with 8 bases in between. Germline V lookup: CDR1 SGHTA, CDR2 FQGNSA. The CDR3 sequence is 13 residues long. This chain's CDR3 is CASSPGIQETQYF. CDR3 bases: TGTGCCAGCAGCCCCGGGATCCAAGAGACCCAGTACTTC.

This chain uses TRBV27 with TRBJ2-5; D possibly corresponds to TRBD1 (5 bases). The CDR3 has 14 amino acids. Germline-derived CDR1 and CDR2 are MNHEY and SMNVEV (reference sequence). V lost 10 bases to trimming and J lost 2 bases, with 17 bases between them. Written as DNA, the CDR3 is TGTGCCACCTCGCCGACGACAGAACAAGAGACCCAGTACTTC. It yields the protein CATSPTTEQETQYF.

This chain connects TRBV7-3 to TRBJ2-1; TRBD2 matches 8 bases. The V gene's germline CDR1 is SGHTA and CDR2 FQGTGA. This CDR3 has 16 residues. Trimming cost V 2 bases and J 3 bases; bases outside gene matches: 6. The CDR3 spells CASSLPTSGVYNEQFF. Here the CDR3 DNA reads TGTGCCAGCAGCTTACCTACTAGCGGCGTCTACAATGAGCAGTTCTTC.

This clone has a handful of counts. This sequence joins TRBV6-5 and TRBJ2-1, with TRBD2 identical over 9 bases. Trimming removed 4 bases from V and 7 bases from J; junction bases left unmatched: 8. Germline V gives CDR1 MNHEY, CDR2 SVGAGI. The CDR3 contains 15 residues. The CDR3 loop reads CASSSVAGARNEQFF. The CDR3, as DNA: TGTGCCAGCAGTTCAGTAGCGGGAGCAAGGAATGAGCAGTTCTTC.

The CDR3, as DNA: TGCGCCAGCAGCTTGATACTGCACACCGGGGAGCTGTTTTTT. Translated: CASSLILHTGELFF. The chain combines TRBV5-1 with TRBJ2-2; D is unresolved. The V end lost 1 base, the J end lost 3 bases, and 7 bases lay between the germline ends. Germline-derived CDR1 and CDR2 are SGHRS and YFSETQ. The CDR3 contains 14 residues.

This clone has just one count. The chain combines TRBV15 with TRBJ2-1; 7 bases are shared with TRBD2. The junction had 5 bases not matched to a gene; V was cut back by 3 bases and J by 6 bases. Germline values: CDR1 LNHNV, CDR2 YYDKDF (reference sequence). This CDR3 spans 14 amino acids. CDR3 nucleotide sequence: TGTGCCACCAGCAGCTCGGGAGGAAGCAATGAGCAGTTCTTC. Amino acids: CATSSSGGSNEQFF. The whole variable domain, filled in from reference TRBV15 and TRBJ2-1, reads DAMVIQNPRYQVTQFGKPVTLSCSQTLNHNVMYWYQQKSSQAPKLLFHYYDKDFNNEADTPDNFQSRRPNTSFCFLDIRSPGLGDTAMYLCATSSSGGSNEQFFGPGTRLTVL.

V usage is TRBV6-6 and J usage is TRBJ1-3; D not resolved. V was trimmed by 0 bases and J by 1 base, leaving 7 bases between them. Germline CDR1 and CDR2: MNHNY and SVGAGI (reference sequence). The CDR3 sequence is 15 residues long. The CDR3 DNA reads TGTGCCAGCAGTTACTCCACAGCTTCTGGAAACACCATATATTTT. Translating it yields CASSYSTASGNTIYF.

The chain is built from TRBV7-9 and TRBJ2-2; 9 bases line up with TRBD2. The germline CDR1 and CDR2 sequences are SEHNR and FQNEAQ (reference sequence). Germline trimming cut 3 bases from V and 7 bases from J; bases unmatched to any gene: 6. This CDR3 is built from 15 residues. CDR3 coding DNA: TGTGCCAGCAGCTTGGGTAGCGGGAGAGTCGGGGAGCTGTTTTTT. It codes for CASSLGSGRVGELFF.

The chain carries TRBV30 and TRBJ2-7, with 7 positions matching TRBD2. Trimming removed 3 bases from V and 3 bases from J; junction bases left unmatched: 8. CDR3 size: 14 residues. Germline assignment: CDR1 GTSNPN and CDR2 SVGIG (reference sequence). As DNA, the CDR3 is TGTGCCTGGAGCCGATCCCTAGCGGACTACGAGCAGTACTTC. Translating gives CAWSRSLADYEQYF.

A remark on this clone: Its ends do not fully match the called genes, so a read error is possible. CDR3 nucleotides: TGTGCCAGCACCCCTCGCGGGGGCGTGAACACTGAAACTTTCTTT. It yields the protein CASTPRGGVNTETFF. The chain is built from TRBV27 and TRBJ1-1; a possible D gene is TRBD1 (6 bases). The CDR3 runs to 15 residues. CDR1 is MNHEY and CDR2 is SMNVEV in the germline V gene (reference sequence).

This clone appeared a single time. CDR3 in DNA: TGCGCCAGCAGCCAAGAGGCGCTTGGGGGGAGAGGAAATGAGCAGTTCTTC. As protein: CASSQEALGGRGNEQFF. V and J are TRBV4-3 and TRBJ2-1; a possible D gene is TRBD2 (6 bases). V lost 0 bases and J 7 bases, leaving 19 bases between the germline ends. This CDR3 has 17 residues. Germline V gene lookup returns CDR1 LGHNA and CDR2 YSLEER.

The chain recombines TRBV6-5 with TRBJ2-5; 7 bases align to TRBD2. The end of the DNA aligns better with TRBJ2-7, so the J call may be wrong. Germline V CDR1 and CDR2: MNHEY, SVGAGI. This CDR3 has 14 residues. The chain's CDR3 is CASSYSLAAYEQYF. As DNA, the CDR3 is TGTGCCAGCAGTTACAGCCTAGCGGCGTACGAGCAGTACTTC.

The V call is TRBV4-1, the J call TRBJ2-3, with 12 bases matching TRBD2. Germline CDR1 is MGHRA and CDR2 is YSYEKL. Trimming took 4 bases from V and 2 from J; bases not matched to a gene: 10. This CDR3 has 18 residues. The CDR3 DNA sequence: TGCGCCAGCAGCCCCCCCCACCGGACTAGCGGGATCACAGATACGCAGTATTTT. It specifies CASSPPHRTSGITDTQYF.

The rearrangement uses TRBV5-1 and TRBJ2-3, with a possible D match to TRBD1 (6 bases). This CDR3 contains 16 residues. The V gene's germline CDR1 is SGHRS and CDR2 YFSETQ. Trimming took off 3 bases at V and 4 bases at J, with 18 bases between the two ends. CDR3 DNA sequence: TGCGCCAGCAGCTCCTACCCAGGGGAAGACGCAGATACGCAGTATTTT. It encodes CASSSYPGEDADTQYF.

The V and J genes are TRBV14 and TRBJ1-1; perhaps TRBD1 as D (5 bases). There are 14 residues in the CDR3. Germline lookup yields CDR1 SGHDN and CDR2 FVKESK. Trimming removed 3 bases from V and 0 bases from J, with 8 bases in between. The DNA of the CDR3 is TGTGCCAGCAGCCATCCAGGGATGAACACTGAAGCTTTCTTT. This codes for CASSHPGMNTEAFF.

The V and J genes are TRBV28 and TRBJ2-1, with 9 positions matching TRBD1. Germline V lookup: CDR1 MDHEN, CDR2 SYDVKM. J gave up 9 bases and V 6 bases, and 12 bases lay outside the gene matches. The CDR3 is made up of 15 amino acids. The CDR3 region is CASSEGGTGSREQFF. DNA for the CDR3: TGTGCCAGCAGCGAAGGGGGGACAGGGTCTCGTGAGCAGTTCTTC.

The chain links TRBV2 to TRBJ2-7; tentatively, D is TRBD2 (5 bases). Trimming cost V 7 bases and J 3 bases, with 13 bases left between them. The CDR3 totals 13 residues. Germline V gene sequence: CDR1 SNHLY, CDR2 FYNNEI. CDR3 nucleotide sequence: TGTGCCAGCATCATGAGGGCGGACTACGAGCAGTACTTC. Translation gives CASIMRADYEQYF.

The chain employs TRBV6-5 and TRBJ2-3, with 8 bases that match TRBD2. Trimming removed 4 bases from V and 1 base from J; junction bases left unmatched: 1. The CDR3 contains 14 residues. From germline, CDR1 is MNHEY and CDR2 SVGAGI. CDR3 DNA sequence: TGTGCCAGCAGTTCCGGGGGGGGCACAGATACGCAGTATTTT. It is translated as CASSSGGGTDTQYF.

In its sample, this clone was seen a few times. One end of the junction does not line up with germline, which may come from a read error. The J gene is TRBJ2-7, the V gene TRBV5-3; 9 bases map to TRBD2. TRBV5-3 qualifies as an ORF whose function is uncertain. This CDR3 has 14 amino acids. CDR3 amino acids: CASSLAGGPIEQYF. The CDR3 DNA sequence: TGTGCCAGCAGCTTGGCGGGAGGGCCTATCGAGCAGTACTTC.

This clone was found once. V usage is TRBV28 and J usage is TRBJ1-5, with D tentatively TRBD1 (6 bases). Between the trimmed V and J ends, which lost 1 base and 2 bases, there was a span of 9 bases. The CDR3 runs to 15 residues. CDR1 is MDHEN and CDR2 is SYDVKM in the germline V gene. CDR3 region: CASSLLGGGNQPQHF. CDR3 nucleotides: TGTGCCAGCAGTTTATTAGGGGGGGGCAATCAGCCCCAGCATTTT. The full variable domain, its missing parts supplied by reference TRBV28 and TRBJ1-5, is DVKVTQSSRYLVKRTGEKVFLECVQDMDHENMFWYRQDPGLGLRLIYFSYDVKMKEKGDIPEGYSVSREKKERFSLILESASTNQTSMYLCASSLLGGGNQPQHFGDGTRLSIL.

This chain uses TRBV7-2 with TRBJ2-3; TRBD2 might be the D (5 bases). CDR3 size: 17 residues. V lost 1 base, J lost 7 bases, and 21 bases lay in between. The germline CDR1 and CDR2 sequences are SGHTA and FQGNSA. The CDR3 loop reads CASSLVSAPRQLNTQYF. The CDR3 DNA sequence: TGTGCCAGCAGCTTAGTTAGCGCCCCAAGACAACTAAATACGCAGTATTTT.